These T cell receptor beta chains were read from a single sample in a study of blood T cells in healthy people across ages. TCRdb re-called the 5' RACE reads with MiXCR, one entry per CDR3 protein. The table records around 1,800,000 distinct CDR3 sequences, 35% to 50% of them present only once. The specimen was blood. These receptors all come from a human donor in good health. Each CDR3 is given with its conserved first and last residue. A D gene is named only where the DNA matches it firmly.

J gene: TRBJ1-5
V gene: TRBV7-2
D gene: TRBD1
CDR3 protein: CASSLEGTGVQPQHF

J gene: TRBJ1-2
V gene: TRBV27
D gene: TRBD1
CDR3 protein: CASSLTGQGVGYTF

J gene: TRBJ1-5
V gene: TRBV12-3/TRBV12-4
D gene: .
CDR3 protein: CASGYFPSNQPQHF

J gene: TRBJ2-7
V gene: TRBV7-3
D gene: .
CDR3 protein: CASSLSDRSYYEQYF

J gene: TRBJ1-2
V gene: TRBV4-3
D gene: TRBD1
CDR3 protein: CASSQERTGENGYTF

J gene: TRBJ2-1
V gene: TRBV5-1
D gene: TRBD1
CDR3 protein: CASSFGQGGNEQFF

J gene: TRBJ1-1
V gene: TRBV25-1
D gene: .
CDR3 protein: CASSEGGTNPLNTEAFF

J gene: TRBJ1-1
V gene: TRBV9
D gene: .
CDR3 protein: CASESVTEAFF

J gene: TRBJ1-6
V gene: TRBV4-3
D gene: .
CDR3 protein: CASSQSQEGSPLHF

J gene: TRBJ2-7
V gene: TRBV7-2
D gene: TRBD2
CDR3 protein: CASSPERGGSYEQYF

J gene: TRBJ2-3
V gene: TRBV4-2
D gene: .
CDR3 protein: CASSQGALTDTQYF

J gene: TRBJ2-1
V gene: TRBV27
D gene: .
CDR3 protein: CASSVRGGTERRSYNEQFF

J gene: TRBJ2-3
V gene: TRBV7-8
D gene: TRBD2
CDR3 protein: CASSLVGGVNTDTQYF

J gene: TRBJ2-7
V gene: TRBV11-2
D gene: .
CDR3 protein: CASSFGGGLSSYEQYF

J gene: TRBJ2-5
V gene: TRBV10-3
D gene: .
CDR3 protein: CAISGRDFQETQYF

J gene: .
V gene: TRBV9
D gene: .
CDR3 protein: CASSGQSTPSYEQYF

J gene: TRBJ2-1
V gene: TRBV6-4
D gene: TRBD2
CDR3 protein: CASSGSIYRRGAYNEQFF

J gene: TRBJ2-7
V gene: TRBV28
D gene: TRBD1
CDR3 protein: CASIQDRGYEQYF

J gene: TRBJ2-4
V gene: TRBV10-3
D gene: .
CDR3 protein: CAISEARDQNIQYF

J gene: .
V gene: TRBV4-3
D gene: .
CDR3 protein: CASSQGIRTEMDEQYF

J gene: TRBJ2-2
V gene: TRBV10-3
D gene: TRBD1
CDR3 protein: CAIEDRGRGGELFF

J gene: TRBJ2-1
V gene: TRBV28
D gene: .
CDR3 protein: CASSSLGRGSKRYNEQFF

J gene: TRBJ1-5
V gene: TRBV10-3
D gene: .
CDR3 protein: CAISEMGHLSNQPQHF

J gene: TRBJ2-7
V gene: TRBV2
D gene: .
CDR3 protein: CASRSGATPYEQYF

J gene: TRBJ1-5
V gene: TRBV20-1
D gene: .
CDR3 protein: CSAEGQYSNQPQHF

J gene: TRBJ2-7
V gene: TRBV5-5
D gene: .
CDR3 protein: CASITDSSYEQYF

J gene: TRBJ1-2
V gene: TRBV14
D gene: .
CDR3 protein: CASSQGKIYGYTF

J gene: TRBJ2-3
V gene: TRBV5-1
D gene: .
CDR3 protein: CASSLAGVGLDTQYF

J gene: TRBJ2-5
V gene: TRBV9
D gene: .
CDR3 protein: CASSVDSLAVETQYF

J gene: TRBJ2-2
V gene: TRBV5-1
D gene: .
CDR3 protein: CASSLEEGWNTGELFF

J gene: TRBJ2-5
V gene: TRBV11-2
D gene: TRBD1
CDR3 protein: CASSLKILTGLGWETQYF

J gene: TRBJ1-2
V gene: TRBV2
D gene: .
CDR3 protein: CASRKDSGGYTF

J gene: TRBJ1-1
V gene: TRBV7-2
D gene: .
CDR3 protein: CASSSPGLENTEAFF

J gene: TRBJ2-5
V gene: TRBV7-9
D gene: .
CDR3 protein: CASGSDQETQYF

J gene: TRBJ1-3
V gene: TRBV4-1
D gene: TRBD1
CDR3 protein: CASSQRNEQGLSGNTIYF

J gene: TRBJ2-3
V gene: TRBV5-1
D gene: TRBD1
CDR3 protein: CASSNGDSYTDTQYF

J gene: TRBJ1-5
V gene: TRBV9
D gene: .
CDR3 protein: CASSVAEDMPQHF

J gene: TRBJ2-2
V gene: TRBV2
D gene: TRBD2
CDR3 protein: CASSDRTSGGGNTGELFF

J gene: TRBJ2-2
V gene: TRBV24-1
D gene: TRBD1
CDR3 protein: CATSDFGTGFPGELFF

J gene: TRBJ1-1
V gene: TRBV7-6
D gene: .
CDR3 protein: CASSLETGINTEAFF

J gene: TRBJ2-5
V gene: TRBV2
D gene: TRBD2
CDR3 protein: CASSDRLAGYQETQYF

J gene: TRBJ1-2
V gene: TRBV2
D gene: TRBD1
CDR3 protein: CASSESRGTGYTF

J gene: TRBJ1-4
V gene: TRBV4-3
D gene: .
CDR3 protein: CASSQEGQGWEKLFF

J gene: TRBJ2-1
V gene: TRBV5-1
D gene: .
CDR3 protein: CASSWTTGVNEQFF

J gene: TRBJ1-2
V gene: TRBV7-2
D gene: .
CDR3 protein: CASSLDLVLSHCYTF

J gene: TRBJ2-1
V gene: TRBV5-1
D gene: TRBD2
CDR3 protein: CASSHETTSGGYNEQFF

J gene: TRBJ2-5
V gene: TRBV2
D gene: TRBD1
CDR3 protein: CASSGDRGGTQYF

J gene: TRBJ2-5
V gene: TRBV11-3
D gene: .
CDR3 protein: CASSLTLRDQETQYF

J gene: TRBJ1-2
V gene: TRBV7-9
D gene: .
CDR3 protein: CASSSENRGDGYTF

J gene: TRBJ2-2
V gene: TRBV7-2
D gene: .
CDR3 protein: CASSEDTGYTGELFF

J gene: TRBJ2-5
V gene: TRBV29-1
D gene: .
CDR3 protein: CSVSTQETQYF

J gene: TRBJ1-4
V gene: TRBV6-6
D gene: TRBD1
CDR3 protein: CASSLDRGRGNEKLFF

J gene: TRBJ1-2
V gene: TRBV6-5
D gene: .
CDR3 protein: CASSYQSQTYGYTF